A single T cell receptor (beta chain) is shown here with its context. Its antigen is not identified. An end of the junction differs from the germline gene, which may be a read error. The CDR3 consists of 15 residues. CDR1 and CDR2 (germline): SSHAT, FNYEAQ (reference sequence). Mismatch repair deficiency was confirmed in all patients, by PCR or immunohistochemistry. This sample stems from a study of PD-1 blockade in mismatch repair-deficient tumors. Study context: Patients had eleven to twelve mismatch repair-deficient cancer types, all previously treated and progressing.

Clones were sequenced by immunoSEQ multiplex PCR, and TCRdb holds only the in-frame ones, with some missing. Found here are 50,000 or so clones, over 70% of them singletons; the top ten hold around 8.1%. General observations from the study: After pembrolizumab, tumor-resident clones rose rapidly, then generally contracted before radiologic responses.

V and J are TRBV7-7 and TRBJ2-1, with 11 bases matching TRBD2. The sequencing here drew on peripheral blood, taken about 4.5 months after starting pembrolizumab. This TCR was recovered from an adult with mismatch repair-deficient cancer. CDR3 sequence: CASSRLAGSYNEQFF. In DNA form, the CDR3 reads TGTGCTAGCAGCAGACTAGCGGGAAGCTACAATGAGCAGTTCTTC.